This T cell receptor (beta chain) was sequenced during a study of blood T cell repertoires in COVID-19 (dated by TCRdb to the early 2020s). Broadly, across the study: Collaborator samples came from the United States, Italy and Spain and covered acute and convalescent phases of COVID-19. The prospective study material was composed of cDNA or gDNA derived from T cells, B-cell-depleted T cells, or PBMCs. Deeply sampled blood TCRbeta repertoires from subjects exposed to, actively infected with, or recovered from COVID-19 were included in the dataset. The repertoires were made available in a free public database intended to serve as a resource for research on the immune response to SARS-CoV-2. Samples came from the ongoing ImmuneRACE study (first 160 participants) plus 1,254 subjects from 6 global collaborators. Sample metadata almost always included a de-identified subject ID, COVID-19 status, age in years and sex. Where available, HLA class I and class II types were obtained from metadata supplied by the sample provider rather than from assay-based typing.

One collaborating source in Seattle enrolled patients while the patients were actively infected and followed the patients over time throughout the course of disease. Collaborating institutions collected whole blood in K2EDTA tubes following their own protocols. For TCRbeta analysis, collaborators shipped samples in one of three forms: frozen whole blood, isolated PBMCs, or DNA extracted from either of those sample types. The immunoSEQ Assay, a bias-controlled multiplex PCR, was used to amplify TCRbeta CDR3 regions from genomic DNA. The source study handled its data this way. The number of nucleated cells in each sample was estimated from the amplification of reference gene primers within the assay. To quantify the absolute abundance of each unique TCRbeta CDR3 rearrangement, sequence reads were collapsed and filtered. For each sample, productive Simpson clonality was calculated as the square root of Simpson's diversity index across productive rearrangements. TCRdb mirrors the immuneACCESS table, restricted to in-frame sequences. Some clones are absent from its copies; in checked studies, under half trace to an unresolved V gene, and the reason for the others is unknown. V and J calls plus clone size are reproduced from that table; the DNA served to infer D and trimming. This sample gives fewer than 250,000 clones in total; approximately 86% of them show up just once. Around 0.93% of the sample is held by the ten biggest clonotypes.

Turning to this clone: Its cognate antigen has yet to be identified. No base quality information exists; no much larger clone differs at one position.

Trimming leaves V shorter by 2 bases and J shorter by 6 bases, with the junction holding 10 bases beyond the gene matches. Its CDR3 holds 17 amino acids, cysteine through phenylalanine. The DNA shown is the 51-base CDR3, in frame from base 1. Looking up the germline V gene (reference sequence) yields CDR1 LNHNV and CDR2 YYDKDF. Study-wide conclusions, independent of this receptor: The amount of clinical and demographic metadata varied by source and participant and was provided uncurated.

Input material: peripheral blood. The chain is made from TRBV15 and TRBJ1-6; TRBD1 fits 7 bases in the junction. This clonotype was sampled from a man aged 60-69 years with COVID-19, enrolled during active disease. The CDR3 protein sequence reads: CATSRNTGAKINSPLHF. The DNA reads TGTGCCACCAGCAGAAACACAGGGGCCAAAATTAATTCACCCCTCCACTTT. Outside the CDR3, residues come from the reference TRBV15 and TRBJ1-6 proteins, so the full variable domain is: DAMVIQNPRYQVTQFGKPVTLSCSQTLNHNVMYWYQQKSSQAPKLLFHYYDKDFNNEADTPDNFQSRRPNTSFCFLDIRSPGLGDTAMYLCATSRNTGAKINSPLHFGNGTRLTVT.